This T cell receptor (beta chain) was obtained from a study of OX40 agonist ivuxolimab in advanced cancers. Study summary: Enrollees could have had prior anti-PD-1, anti-PD-L1 or anti-CTLA-4 therapy, which around 40% had received. General study results and limits: Doses of 0.1 to 3.0 mg/kg were accompanied by clonal expansion of CD4+ and CD8+ blood T cells by week 6.

With 2 bases removed from V and 7 bases from J, the gap between germline ends came to 17 bases. This CDR3 region has 15 residues. From germline, CDR1 is MNHNS and CDR2 SASEGT. Assay used: immunoSEQ multiplex PCR; TCRdb lists only in-frame clones, some missing. The sample lists approximately 70,000 clones, around 91% occurring once. This clone was detected a few times. Its antigen is currently unknown. The specimen comprised CD4+ or CD8+ T cells sorted from blood, sampled in a trial of the OX40 agonist ivuxolimab. This chain links TRBV6-1 with TRBJ1-2; no firm D call. This sequence was found in an adult with an advanced solid tumor such as melanoma, head and neck, liver or kidney cancer. CDR3 protein: CASSEFVASVSGYTF. DNA for the CDR3: TGTGCCAGCAGTGAATTTGTGGCATCGGTCTCTGGCTACACCTTC.